This T cell receptor (beta chain) was captured in a study of cytomegalovirus exposure and HLA in healthy donors. Across the study: Per a later analysis, the 666 first-cohort and fewer than 150 validation repertoires shared one platform.

Broader study findings: The listing of 150 or so TCR beta chains classed them as cytomegalovirus-associated. In vitro checks showed that a few CMV-associated chains really do target CMV antigens. Published work reported that the classifier diagnosed cytomegalovirus status with high specificity and sensitivity.

TCRdb's copy holds only in-frame clones and misses some; the assay was immunoSEQ multiplex PCR. The profile shows about 120,000 clones, approximately 88% of them singletons. V was pared by 7 bases and J by 7 bases, with 7 bases of the junction left unmatched. This CDR3 spans 13 amino acids. Germline CDR1 reads MNHEY; CDR2 reads SVGAGI. With regard to this clone: Its specificity is unknown.

This receptor was taken from a man aged 18 to 30 in good health and CMV-seronegative. The sequencing sample was made of PBMCs. The chain has TRBV6-5 and TRBJ1-2; the match to TRBD1 covers 9 bases. DNA for the CDR3: TGTGCCAGCATGTCACAGGGGGCAAGTGGCTACACCTTC. Translated, it gives CASMSQGASGYTF.